These 18 T cell receptor beta chains originate from one sample sequenced in a study of blood T cell repertoires in COVID-19. The protocol was immunoSEQ multiplex PCR, while the TCRdb copy is restricted to in-frame clones and leaves out a portion. The sample has 99,000 or so clones; roughly 81% are singletons. The sequencing input was peripheral blood. These receptors were collected from a woman in her sixties or seventies with acute or convalescent COVID-19.

This chain's CDR3 is CASSPGGYNEQFF. The DNA of the CDR3 is TGTGCCAGCAGCCCAGGGGGCTACAATGAGCAGTTCTTC. The chain combines TRBV7-9 with TRBJ2-1; TRBD1 agrees at 7 bases. The germline gives CDR1 SEHNR, CDR2 FQNEAQ (reference sequence). The length of the CDR3 is 13 residues. Germline trimming cut 5 bases from V and 3 bases from J; bases unmatched to any gene: 1.

This chain links TRBV19 with TRBJ2-1; 7 nucleotides agree with TRBD2. The ends lost 5 bases at V and 6 bases at J; junction bases unmatched: 10. CDR3 length: 15 amino acids. Germline assignment: CDR1 LNHDA and CDR2 SQIVND (reference sequence). CDR3 nucleotide sequence: TGTGCCAGTAGTGCCCGGGACTACCCCGCCAATGAGCAGTTCTTC. Translating gives CASSARDYPANEQFF.

The sample holds a few counts of this clone. The chain employs TRBV28 and TRBJ1-5; possibly TRBD1 for D (6 bases). Per germline, CDR1 MDHEN and CDR2 SYDVKM. The CDR3 spans 12 residues. Trimming left V 6 bases short and J 12 bases short, with 15 bases between. CDR3 residues: CASSPLSGHQHF. The CDR3 region has the DNA TGTGCCAGCAGCCCCTTGTCGGGACACCAGCATTTT.

This clone was seen only a few times. The CDR3 nucleotides are TGCGCCAGCAGCCAGGGGCACAGGGTAGGCGAGCAGTACTTC. Encoded protein: CASSQGHRVGEQYF. V usage is TRBV4-3 and J usage is TRBJ2-7; D is perhaps TRBD1 (6 bases). With 3 bases removed from V and 6 bases from J, the gap between germline ends came to 15 bases. Per the germline V gene, CDR1 is LGHNA and CDR2 is YSLEER. CDR3 length equals 14 residues.

This rearrangement joins TRBV11-2 to TRBJ2-7; possibly TRBD2 for D (5 bases). The germline V and J ends were trimmed by 3 bases and 3 bases, with 6 bases remaining between them. The CDR3 has 12 residues. Germline V gene sequence: CDR1 SGHAT, CDR2 FQNNGV. The CDR3 bases are TGTGCCAGCAGCTTTGGAGGCTACGAGCAGTACTTC. Encoded protein: CASSFGGYEQYF. Looking up the rest from reference TRBV11-2 and TRBJ2-7 gives the full variable domain: EAGVAQSPRYKIIEKRQSVAFWCNPISGHATLYWYQQILGQGPKLLIQFQNNGVVDDSQLPKDRFSAERLKGVDSTLKIQPAKLEDSAVYLCASSFGGYEQYFGPGTRLTVT.

The CDR3 protein is CASSPRADTQYF. DNA for the CDR3: TGTGCCAGCAGCCCCAGGGCCGATACGCAGTATTTT. J is TRBJ2-3 and V is TRBV7-2; possible D gene TRBD1, 5 bases. Germline loops: CDR1 SGHTA, CDR2 FQGNSA. Trimming pared 5 bases from V and 6 bases from J, leaving 9 bases between. The CDR3 totals 12 residues.

This chain links TRBV4-1 with TRBJ1-1; 7 nucleotides line up with TRBD1. J gave up 2 bases and V 4 bases, and 4 bases lay outside the gene matches. The length of the CDR3 is 14 residues. Germline CDR1 and CDR2: MGHRA and YSYEKL. The CDR3, as DNA: TGCGCCAGCAGCCTAACAGGGGACAACACTGAAGCTTTCTTT. This translates into CASSLTGDNTEAFF.

The chain employs TRBV19 and TRBJ2-7; D is perhaps TRBD2 (5 bases). Trimming took 7 bases from V and 4 from J, leaving 17 bases between them. The CDR3 is 14 residues long. Germline V gives CDR1 LNHDA, CDR2 SQIVND (reference sequence). The CDR3 protein is CASTEQFRGYEQYF. In DNA, the CDR3 is TGTGCCAGTACGGAGCAATTTCGGGGTTACGAGCAGTACTTC.

The V gene is TRBV6-2 or TRBV6-3, the J gene TRBJ2-1; 9 bases agree with TRBD2. V was pared by 2 bases and J by 7 bases, with 9 bases of the junction left unmatched. The CDR3 has 16 residues. CDR1 is MNHEY and CDR2 is SVGEGT in the germline V gene. The CDR3 loop reads CASSYRRGGPRNEQFF. The CDR3 region has the DNA TGTGCCAGCAGTTACAGGCGGGGGGGCCCCCGAAATGAGCAGTTCTTC.

The gene calls are TRBV15 and TRBJ2-5; tentatively, D is TRBD2 (5 bases). Germline V gene lookup returns CDR1 LNHNV and CDR2 YYDKDF (reference sequence). V dropped 5 bases and J dropped 7 bases, with 14 bases sitting between them. CDR3 size: 13 residues. CDR3 region: CATSSYGVGTQYF. CDR3 DNA sequence: TGTGCCACCAGCTCGTACGGGGTCGGGACCCAGTACTTC.

The chain links TRBV19 to TRBJ1-1; D ambiguous. The length of the CDR3 is 13 residues. Germline V gene lookup returns CDR1 LNHDA and CDR2 SQIVND (reference sequence). CDR3 nucleotides: TGTCAAACCTCTCGGGGTCGTACCGGTGAAGCTTTCTTT. Translation gives CQTSRGRTGEAFF. Full variable domain (outside the CDR3, taken from reference TRBV19 and TRBJ1-1): DGGITQSPKYLFRKEGQNVTLSCEQNLNHDAMYWYRQDPGQGLRLIYYSQIVNDFQKGDIAEGYSVSREKKESFPLTVTSAQKNPTAFYLCQTSRGRTGEAFFGQGTRLTVV.

This clone came up a few times. J is TRBJ1-1 and V is TRBV3-1 (or the pseudogene TRBV3-2); a possible D gene is TRBD1 (6 bases). Trimming removed 4 bases from V and 11 bases from J, with 14 bases in between. In germline, CDR1 is LGHDT, CDR2 YNNKEL (reference sequence). The CDR3 has 12 residues. The CDR3 DNA sequence: TGTGCCAGCAGCCCCGTACAGGGAGAGGCTTTCTTT. Protein: CASSPVQGEAFF.

The rearrangement joins TRBV11-3 to TRBJ1-2; the D is unclear. This CDR3 is 12 amino acids long. The V gene lost 5 bases and the J gene lost 3 bases, with 7 bases spanning the gap. Germline V gene data show CDR1 as SGHNT and CDR2 as YENEEA. The CDR3 is CASSPPDYGYTF. CDR3 DNA: TGTGCCAGCAGCCCCCCCGACTATGGCTACACCTTC.

The chain joins TRBV28 to TRBJ1-2; D is uncertain. The V and J ends lost 4 bases and 0 bases respectively, with 15 bases between them. The CDR3 runs to 16 residues. Germline V gene lookup returns CDR1 MDHEN and CDR2 SYDVKM. CDR3 sequence: CASSSPGRNANYGYTF. Written as DNA, the CDR3 is TGTGCCAGCAGTTCGCCCGGGAGGAATGCTAACTATGGCTACACCTTC.

The chain joins TRBV2 to TRBJ1-5, with 10 bases identical to TRBD1. V lost 6 bases and J lost 1; bases outside the gene matches: 6. The CDR3 contains 16 residues. The V gene's germline CDR1 is SNHLY and CDR2 FYNNEI. DNA for the CDR3: TGTGCCAGCAGGTCGACAGGGGGCCAGAGCAATCAGCCCCAGCATTTT. It translates to CASRSTGGQSNQPQHF.

V usage is TRBV11-2 and J usage is TRBJ2-3; 11 positions agree with TRBD2. The CDR3 spans 17 residues. J gave up 2 bases and V 1 base, and 5 bases lay outside the gene matches. Germline CDR1 and CDR2: SGHAT and FQNNGV. The DNA for the CDR3 is TGTGCCAGCAGCTTAGTAGCGGGAGGGCCATTCACAGATACGCAGTATTTT. Its translation: CASSLVAGGPFTDTQYF.

The J gene is TRBJ1-1, the V gene TRBV19; a possible D gene is TRBD1 (6 bases). The CDR3 totals 12 residues. The V and J ends lost 7 bases and 5 bases respectively, with 11 bases between them. The germline V gene encodes CDR1 LNHDA and CDR2 SQIVND (reference sequence). The CDR3: CASTWGRTEAFF. CDR3 sequence (DNA): TGTGCCAGTACGTGGGGGCGAACTGAAGCTTTCTTT.

The rearrangement uses TRBV5-4 and TRBJ2-1; TRBD2 agrees at 7 bases. Germline trimming cut 3 bases from V and 0 bases from J; bases unmatched to any gene: 6. Germline loops: CDR1 SGHNT, CDR2 YYREEE (reference sequence). The CDR3 length is 16 residues. CDR3 nucleotide sequence: TGTGCCAGCAGCTGGCGGACTAGGGGCTCCTACAATGAGCAGTTCTTC. Protein sequence: CASSWRTRGSYNEQFF.